The 25 T cell receptor beta chains below all came from one sample that was sequenced in a study of shared clonotypes between healthy human individuals. Data came from immunoSEQ multiplex PCR; TCRdb stores just in-frame clones and leaves some out. Of some 200,000 clones listed, about 66% are singletons. Sequencing was performed on memory CD4+ T cells sorted from blood. Subset here: CD45RA-negative fraction. The receptors derive from a man aged 25 to 40 in good health.

V is TRBV2 and J is TRBJ2-5, with D unresolved. The germline CDR1 and CDR2 sequences are SNHLY and FYNNEI. Deletions cut 7 bases from V and 1 base from J, with 7 bases between. The CDR3 totals 12 residues. CDR3 bases: TGTGCCAGCATTTACGTCCAAGAGACCCAGTACTTC. As protein: CASIYVQETQYF.

The chain is built from TRBV5-1 and TRBJ2-7, with 10 bases matching TRBD1. After removal of 4 bases from V and 4 bases from J, the junction contained 8 bases not matched to a gene. Germline values: CDR1 SGHRS, CDR2 YFSETQ. The CDR3 extends over 15 amino acids. The chain's CDR3 is CASSLGGTGVYEQYF. In nucleotides, the CDR3 is TGCGCCAGCAGCCTCGGGGGGACAGGGGTGTACGAGCAGTACTTC.

This clone was observed a few times. Other DNA sequences in this specimen translate into the identical CDR3. This chain connects TRBV5-4 to TRBJ2-5, with 7 bases aligning to TRBD2. Trimming at V came to 1 base and at J to 4 bases, leaving 1 base not matched to a gene. CDR3 length: 13 residues. CDR1 and CDR2 (germline): SGHNT, YYREEE (reference sequence). Here the CDR3 reads CASSLLAGETQYF. The DNA for the CDR3 is TGTGCCAGCAGCTTGTTAGCGGGAGAGACCCAGTACTTC.

J is TRBJ1-1 and V is TRBV14; no reliable D call. V lost 1 base, J lost 4 bases, and 7 bases lay in between. The CDR3 is made up of 13 amino acids. The germline gives CDR1 SGHDN, CDR2 FVKESK. The CDR3 nucleotides read TGTGCCAGCAGCCAAGGGCAAACCACTGAAGCTTTCTTT. Translated: CASSQGQTTEAFF.

A single count supports this clone. The chain uses TRBV29-1 and TRBJ1-1; no firm D call. This CDR3 has 13 residues. Germline CDR1 is SQVTM and CDR2 is ANQGSEA. V lost 4 bases and J lost 0, with 9 bases in between. The CDR3 bases are TGCAGCGTTGTTGTGAGGTTGAACACTGAAGCTTTCTTT. This encodes CSVVVRLNTEAFF.

CDR3: CASRGTDYEQYF. CDR3 bases: TGTGCCAGCAGGGGGACGGATTACGAGCAGTACTTC. The V gene is TRBV6-5, the J gene TRBJ2-7; either TRBD1 or TRBD2 may supply D (5 bases each). The CDR3 is 12 amino acids. V lost 6 bases and J lost 4, with 10 bases in between. The V gene's germline CDR1 is MNHEY and CDR2 SVGAGI.

V and J are TRBV12-5 and TRBJ2-7, with D possibly matching TRBD2 (5 bases). Germline V CDR1 and CDR2: LGHNT, FRNRAP. There are 17 residues in the CDR3. V was shortened by 2 bases and J by 7 bases, with 24 bases between the two germline ends. In DNA, the CDR3 is TGTGCTAGTGGTTTGCCGCTTACGGGGTCTAGAACTAAGGAGCAGTACTTC. As protein: CASGLPLTGSRTKEQYF.

The chain couples TRBV6-6 to TRBJ2-3, with 7 bases identical to TRBD1. The length of the CDR3 is 15 residues. Losses at the gene ends were 6 bases for V and 2 bases for J; bases not matched to a gene: 8. Germline V gives CDR1 MNHNY, CDR2 SVGAGI (reference sequence). CDR3 amino acids: CASSLDRMTTDTQYF. CDR3 DNA sequence: TGTGCCAGCAGCCTGGACAGGATGACCACAGATACGCAGTATTTT.

This clone was detected once. J is TRBJ2-1 and V is TRBV6-5, with TRBD2 matching 12 bases. With 6 bases clipped from V and 4 bases from J, the junction kept 4 bases outside the gene matches. Germline lookup yields CDR1 MNHEY and CDR2 SVGAGI. CDR3 length: 15 residues. The CDR3 sequence: CASSPGLAGYNEQFF. The CDR3, as DNA: TGTGCCAGCAGCCCCGGACTAGCGGGATACAATGAGCAGTTCTTC.

About this clone itself: This specimen includes other DNA sequences encoding the same CDR3. J is TRBJ2-7 and V is TRBV29-1; D not certain. CDR1 and CDR2 (germline): SQVTM, ANQGSEA. This CDR3 has 12 residues. Trimming pared 4 bases from V and 3 bases from J, leaving 10 bases between. The CDR3 is CSVAAQNYEQYF. The CDR3 DNA follows: TGCAGCGTTGCAGCTCAAAACTACGAGCAGTACTTC.

This chain joins TRBV7-2 and TRBJ2-3; D may be TRBD1 or TRBD2 (5 bases each). V was shortened by 8 bases and J by 2 bases, with 11 bases between the two germline ends. The germline V gene has CDR1 SGHTA and CDR2 FQGNSA. The CDR3 sequence is 13 residues long. Here the CDR3 DNA reads TGTGCCAGCGCGACGGGGCTCACAGATACGCAGTATTTT. It translates to CASATGLTDTQYF.

With respect to this clone: The sample holds other DNA sequences that translate to the same CDR3. This chain links TRBV10-2 with TRBJ2-5; 9 bases are a match to TRBD2. CDR1 is WSHSY and CDR2 is SAAADI in the germline V gene. CDR3 length equals 14 residues. J gave up 3 bases and V 4 bases, and 3 bases lay outside the gene matches. CDR3 residues: CASSALAGKETQYF. DNA for the CDR3: TGCGCCAGCAGTGCTCTAGCGGGAAAAGAGACCCAGTACTTC.

This clone is categorized as medium-sized (0.01 to 0.1%). The genes are TRBV5-4 and TRBJ1-2; D remains unclear. CDR1 SGHNT and CDR2 YYREEE come from the germline V gene (reference sequence). This CDR3 is 13 amino acids long. V gave up 4 bases and J gave up 5 bases, with 12 bases separating them. The CDR3 DNA reads as TGTGCCAGCAGCCGTGGGTCGGGGTATGGCTACACCTTC. Translating gives CASSRGSGYGYTF.

The rearrangement joins TRBV5-1 to TRBJ2-7; no clear D. Germline-derived CDR1 and CDR2 are SGHRS and YFSETQ. The CDR3 spans 14 residues. V lost 4 bases and J lost 1, with 12 bases in between. CDR3 loop: CASSPQGMSYEQYF. The CDR3 DNA is TGCGCCAGCAGCCCACAAGGGATGTCCTACGAGCAGTACTTC.

The chain is built from TRBV21-1 and TRBJ1-1. TRBV21-1 is a listed pseudogene. The CDR3 consists of 17 residues. CDR3 residues: CASSKEGGAPEATEAFF. The CDR3 nucleotides read TGTGCCAGCAGCAAAGAGGGAGGGGCGCCTGAAGCCACTGAAGCTTTCTTT.

This chain uses TRBV11-2 with TRBJ2-1; TRBD2 matches 9 bases. Per the germline V gene, CDR1 is SGHAT and CDR2 is FQNNGV. V dropped 5 bases and J dropped 2; count of bases not matched to a gene: 4. The length of the CDR3 is 15 residues. The CDR3 nucleotides are TGTGCCAGCAGCAAACTAGCGGGTACCTACAATGAGCAGTTCTTC. It encodes CASSKLAGTYNEQFF.

The V and J genes are TRBV28 and TRBJ2-3; D ambiguous. CDR3 length equals 11 residues. Trimming shortened V by 6 bases and J by 6 bases, and 7 bases separated the two germline ends. Germline CDR1 is MDHEN and CDR2 is SYDVKM. The CDR3 region has the DNA TGTGCCAGCAGGATGTGGGATACGCAGTATTTT. Amino acids: CASRMWDTQYF.

The chain has TRBV5-1 and TRBJ2-7; D not resolved. V gave up 7 bases and J gave up 3 bases, with 14 bases separating them. Germline V lookup: CDR1 SGHRS, CDR2 YFSETQ. The CDR3 contains 13 residues. Written as DNA, the CDR3 is TGCGCCAGCTCTCTGACTCCCGACTACGAGCAGTACTTC. This translates into CASSLTPDYEQYF.

This chain connects TRBV7-4 to TRBJ2-5; D may be TRBD2 (5 bases). Germline V gives CDR1 SGHVT, CDR2 SQSDAQ. Trimming shortened V by 1 base and J by 7 bases, and 16 bases separated the two germline ends. The CDR3 is 15 residues long. Here the CDR3 reads CASSLGAGGGPTQYF. For the CDR3, the DNA is TGTGCCAGCAGCTTAGGGGCGGGCGGTGGGCCGACCCAGTACTTC.

Worth noting for this clone: The identical CDR3 is also encoded by other nucleotide sequences in the sample. The chain carries TRBV7-9 and TRBJ2-7; no definite D call. V lost 5 bases and J 4 bases, leaving 12 bases between the germline ends. This CDR3 comprises 13 residues. Per germline, CDR1 SEHNR and CDR2 FQNEAQ (reference sequence). The CDR3 sequence is CASSPKGPYEQYF. In DNA form, the CDR3 reads TGTGCCAGCAGCCCCAAGGGTCCTTACGAGCAGTACTTC.

The V gene is TRBV9, the J gene TRBJ2-5; a possible D gene is TRBD1 (7 bases). The CDR3 has 16 amino acids. Trimming pared 4 bases from V and 5 bases from J, leaving 21 bases between. Germline CDR1 and CDR2: SGDLS and YYNGEE. The CDR3 DNA reads TGTGCCAGCAGCCCCCGACAGGGCAATGGGGGGGAGACCCAGTACTTC. The encoded protein is CASSPRQGNGGETQYF.

The chain employs TRBV10-3 and TRBJ1-1; D remains unclear. This CDR3 has 14 amino acids. Germline CDR1 and CDR2: ENHRY and SYGVKD. Between the trimmed V and J ends, which lost 6 bases and 1 base, there was a span of 12 bases. DNA of the CDR3: TGTGCCATCAGGCGCGAGACTGGGAACACTGAAGCTTTCTTT. This codes for CAIRRETGNTEAFF.

This clone showed up many times. The sample carries other DNA sequences with the same CDR3. The rearrangement uses TRBV18 and TRBJ2-1, with D unresolved. Germline values: CDR1 KGHSH, CDR2 LQKENI. Trimming cost V 2 bases and J 0 bases, with 8 bases left between them. The CDR3 extends over 15 amino acids. The chain's CDR3 is CASSPSVSSYNEQFF. The DNA for the CDR3 is TGTGCCAGCTCACCATCAGTGAGCTCCTACAATGAGCAGTTCTTC.

The chain employs TRBV28 and TRBJ1-5; possible D gene TRBD1, 6 bases. The CDR3 runs 14 residues. Trimming removed 3 bases from V and 3 bases from J, with 9 bases in between. The germline V gene has CDR1 MDHEN and CDR2 SYDVKM. For the CDR3, the DNA is TGTGCCAGCAGTTTCGGACAGTTCAATCAGCCCCAGCATTTT. Translation gives CASSFGQFNQPQHF.

The chain recombines TRBV5-5 with TRBJ1-4; tentative D call: TRBD1 (6 bases). Trimming cost V 4 bases and J 5 bases, with 15 bases left between them. Germline CDR1 SGHKS, CDR2 YYEKEE (reference sequence). This CDR3 region has 15 residues. The CDR3 is CASSPGLGGNEKLFF. As DNA, the CDR3 is TGTGCCAGCAGCCCGGGTCTGGGGGGCAATGAAAAACTGTTTTTT.